This T cell receptor (beta chain) was identified during a study of T cells in Graves' hyperthyroidism and ophthalmopathy. From RNA transcripts, TCR beta CDR3 regions were amplified. RT-PCR in the first round (using the HTBI primer set) targeted the TCR CDR3. One entry per CDR3 protein, called by TCRdb with MiXCR from the multiplex PCR reads. This sample has 160,000 or so distinct CDR3 sequences, with about 9.4% found just once. The V and J ends lost 5 bases and 4 bases respectively, with 14 bases between them. Germline loops: CDR1 MNHNS, CDR2 SASEGT. CDR3 length: 14 residues. This clonotype appeared many times. Its cognate antigen is unknown. First hyperthyroidism diagnosis is when the blood sample was obtained, before any ophthalmopathy symptoms. Study outcomes and limitations: Stable hyperthyroidism was told apart from ophthalmopathy by a model built on 13 V-J features. Peripheral blood also featured most of the thyroid clonotypes expanded above 0.001.

The sample was blood. The receptor's source is a woman younger than 35 with Graves' hyperthyroidism that later progressed to Graves' ophthalmopathy. This chain uses TRBV6-1 with TRBJ1-1; TRBD1 might be the D (5 bases). DNA for the CDR3: TGTGCCAGCAGTACCTGGGGGGATGGCACTGAAGCTTTCTTT. Its protein product is CASSTWGDGTEAFF.